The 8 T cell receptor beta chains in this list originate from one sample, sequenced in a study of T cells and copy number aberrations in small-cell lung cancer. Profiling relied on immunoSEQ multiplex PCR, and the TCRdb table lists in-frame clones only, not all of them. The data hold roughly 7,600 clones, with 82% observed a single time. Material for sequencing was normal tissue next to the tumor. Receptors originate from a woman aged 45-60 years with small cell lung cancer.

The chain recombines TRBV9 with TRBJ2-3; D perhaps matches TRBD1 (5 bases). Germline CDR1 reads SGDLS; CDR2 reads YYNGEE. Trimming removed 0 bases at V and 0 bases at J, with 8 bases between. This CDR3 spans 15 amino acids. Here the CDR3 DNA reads TGTGCCAGCAGCGTAGCCGACAGAAGCACAGATACGCAGTATTTT. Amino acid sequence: CASSVADRSTDTQYF. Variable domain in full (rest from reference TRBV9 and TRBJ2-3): DSGVTQTPKHLITATGQRVTLRCSPRSGDLSVYWYQQSLDQGLQFLIQYYNGEERAKGNILERFSAQQFPDLHSELNLSSLELGDSALYFCASSVADRSTDTQYFGPGTRLTVL.

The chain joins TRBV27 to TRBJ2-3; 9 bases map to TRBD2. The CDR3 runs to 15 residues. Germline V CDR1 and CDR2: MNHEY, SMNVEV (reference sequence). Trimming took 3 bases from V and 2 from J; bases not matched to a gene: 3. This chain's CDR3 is CASSFGGRDTDTQYF. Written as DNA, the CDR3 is TGTGCCAGCAGTTTTGGCGGGAGGGACACAGATACGCAGTATTTT.

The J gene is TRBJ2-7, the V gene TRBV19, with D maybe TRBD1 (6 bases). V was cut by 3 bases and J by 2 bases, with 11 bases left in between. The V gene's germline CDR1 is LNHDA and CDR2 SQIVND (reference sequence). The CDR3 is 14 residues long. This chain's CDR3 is CASSISKGAYEQYF. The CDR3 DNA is TGTGCCAGTAGTATTAGTAAGGGGGCCTACGAGCAGTACTTC.

CDR3 in DNA: TGTGCCAGCAGCTTACTGGGTGGGAGTGTGGATACGCAGTATTTT. Translation: CASSLLGGSVDTQYF. This chain uses TRBV7-3 with TRBJ2-3, with a possible D match to TRBD2 (5 bases). There are 15 residues in the CDR3. Germline V gives CDR1 SGHTA, CDR2 FQGTGA. V shed 2 bases and J shed 6 bases, with 15 bases lying between them.

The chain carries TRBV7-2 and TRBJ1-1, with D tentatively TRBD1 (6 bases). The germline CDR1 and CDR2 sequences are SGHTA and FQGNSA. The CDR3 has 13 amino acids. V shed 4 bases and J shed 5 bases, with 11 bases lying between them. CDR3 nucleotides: TGTGCCAGCAGCTGGACTCAGGGGACTGAAGCTTTCTTT. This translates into CASSWTQGTEAFF.

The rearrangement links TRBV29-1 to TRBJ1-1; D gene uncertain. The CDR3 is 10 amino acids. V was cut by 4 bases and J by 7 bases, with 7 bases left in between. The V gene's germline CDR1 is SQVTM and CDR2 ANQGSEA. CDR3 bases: TGCAGCGTTGCCCAGATTGAAGCTTTCTTT. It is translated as CSVAQIEAFF.

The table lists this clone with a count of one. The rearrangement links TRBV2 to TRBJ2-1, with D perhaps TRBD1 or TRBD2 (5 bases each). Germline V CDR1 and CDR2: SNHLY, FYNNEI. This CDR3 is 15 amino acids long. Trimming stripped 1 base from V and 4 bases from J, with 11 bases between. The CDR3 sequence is CASSEGGTEYNEQFF. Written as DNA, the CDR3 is TGTGCCAGCAGTGAAGGGGGGACGGAATACAATGAGCAGTTCTTC.

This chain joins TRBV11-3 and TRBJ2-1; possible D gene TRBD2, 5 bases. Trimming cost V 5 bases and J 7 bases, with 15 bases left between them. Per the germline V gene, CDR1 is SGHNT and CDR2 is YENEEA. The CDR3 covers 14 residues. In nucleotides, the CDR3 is TGTGCCAGCAGCGGATGGGAGTCTGGGAATGAGCAGTTCTTC. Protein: CASSGWESGNEQFF. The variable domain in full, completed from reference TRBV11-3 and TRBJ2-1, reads EAGVVQSPRYKIIEKKQPVAFWCNPISGHNTLYWYLQNLGQGPELLIRYENEEAVDDSQLPKDRFSAERLKGVDSTLKIQPAELGDSAVYLCASSGWESGNEQFFGPGTRLTVL.